The 21 T cell receptor beta chains below all came from one sample that was sequenced in a study of T cell changes during pregnancy in multiple sclerosis. The data were produced by immunoSEQ multiplex PCR, yet TCRdb's version contains in-frame clones alone and is incomplete. The data hold about 21,000 clones, with 80% to 90% observed a single time. The input for sequencing was CD8+ T cells from peripheral blood mononuclear cells, taken after pregnancy. Every receptor here comes from a female donor in good health, enrolled as a control in a pregnancy study.

The V gene is TRBV11-3, the J gene TRBJ1-6; D call uncertain. From germline, CDR1 is SGHNT and CDR2 YENEEA. V gave up 3 bases and J gave up 8 bases, with 5 bases separating them. This CDR3 is built from 12 residues. CDR3 nucleotides: TGTGCCAGCAGCTTCGTTGATTCACCCCTCCACTTT. Protein: CASSFVDSPLHF.

J is TRBJ2-1 and V is TRBV27, with 9 positions matching TRBD1. CDR1 and CDR2 (germline): MNHEY, SMNVEV (reference sequence). V lost 2 bases to trimming and J lost 2 bases; unmatched junction nucleotides: 1. The CDR3 loop spans 15 amino acids. The CDR3 region is CASSLGTGTYNEQFF. The CDR3 region has the DNA TGTGCCAGCAGTTTAGGGACAGGGACCTACAATGAGCAGTTCTTC.

The CDR3 bases are TGTGCCAGCAGCTTAGAGGGACTAGCCCAAGAGACCCAGTACTTC. It codes for CASSLEGLAQETQYF. The chain is built from TRBV13 and TRBJ2-5; 9 bases are a match to TRBD2. CDR3 length equals 15 residues. Germline V gene sequence: CDR1 PRHDT, CDR2 FYEKMQ (reference sequence). Trimming took 1 base from V and 1 from J; bases not matched to a gene: 1. Drawing the rest from reference TRBV13 and TRBJ2-5, the complete variable domain is AAGVIQSPRHLIKEKRETATLKCYPIPRHDTVYWYQQGPGQDPQFLISFYEKMQSDKGSIPDRFSAQQFSDYHSELNMSSLELGDSALYFCASSLEGLAQETQYFGPGTRLLVL.

The CDR3 nucleotides read TGTGCCAGCAGTCGGTGGGGGGGCCAAGAGACCCAGTACTTC. This gives the protein CASSRWGGQETQYF. The chain uses TRBV6-5 and TRBJ2-5; TRBD2 aligns across 7 bases. Trimming took 5 bases from V and 1 from J; bases not matched to a gene: 4. The CDR3 runs 14 residues. Germline assignment: CDR1 MNHEY and CDR2 SVGAGI.

The chain employs TRBV5-1 and TRBJ1-1; D gene uncertain. This CDR3 has 11 amino acids. From germline, CDR1 is SGHRS and CDR2 YFSETQ. V lost 4 bases and J 5 bases, leaving 6 bases between the germline ends. As DNA, the CDR3 is TGCGCCAGCAGCAGCCCGACTGAAGCTTTCTTT. Amino acids: CASSSPTEAFF. Based on the CDR3 plus reference TRBV5-1 and TRBJ1-1, the full variable domain is KAGVTQTPRYLIKTRGQQVTLSCSPISGHRSVSWYQQTPGQGLQFLFEYFSETQRNKGNFPGRFSGRQFSNSRSEMNVSTLELGDSALYLCASSSPTEAFFGQGTRLTVV.

The V call is TRBV6-4, the J call TRBJ2-1, with 9 bases matching TRBD2. CDR3 length: 15 amino acids. Germline CDR1 and CDR2: MRHNA and SNTAGT. With 3 bases clipped from V and 10 bases from J, the junction kept 10 bases outside the gene matches. As DNA, the CDR3 is TGTGCCAGCAGTGAGGGAGCGGGGGGTCTTCAGGAGCAGTTCTTC. This gives the protein CASSEGAGGLQEQFF.

The chain employs TRBV9 and TRBJ1-1; 7 bases fit TRBD1. Germline assignment: CDR1 SGDLS and CDR2 YYNGEE. CDR3 length equals 11 residues. Trimming at V came to 3 bases and at J to 8 bases, leaving 1 base not matched to a gene. CDR3 DNA: TGTGCCAGCAGCGGGGGACAGGAAGCTTTCTTT. It codes for CASSGGQEAFF.

The chain uses TRBV18 and TRBJ1-4; TRBD1 might be the D (6 bases). The CDR3 runs to 14 residues. Trimming cost V 3 bases and J 11 bases, with 16 bases left between them. Germline lookup yields CDR1 KGHSH and CDR2 LQKENI. The CDR3 sequence: CASSPPQGDGKLFF. DNA for the CDR3: TGTGCCAGCTCACCCCCACAGGGAGACGGTAAACTGTTTTTT.

This rearrangement joins TRBV5-8 to TRBJ2-7, with D uncertain. The germline CDR1 and CDR2 sequences are SGHTS and YDEGEE. The length of the CDR3 is 13 residues. V dropped 2 bases and J dropped 3 bases, with 9 bases sitting between them. The CDR3 DNA follows: TGTGCCAGCAGCTTCGGGTCGAACTACGAGCAGTACTTC. Amino acids: CASSFGSNYEQYF.

The gene calls are TRBV10-3 and TRBJ2-1, with TRBD2 matching over 7 bases. Germline assignment: CDR1 ENHRY and CDR2 SYGVKD. The ends lost 10 bases at V and 0 bases at J; junction bases unmatched: 18. The CDR3 runs to 18 residues. The CDR3 reads CATGIGGRSSGSYNEQFF. CDR3 DNA sequence: TGTGCCACCGGCATAGGTGGGAGGTCTAGCGGCTCCTACAATGAGCAGTTCTTC.

The rearrangement uses TRBV7-9 and TRBJ1-3, with D perhaps TRBD1 (5 bases). V was trimmed by 5 bases and J by 0 bases, leaving 17 bases between them. The CDR3 extends over 17 amino acids. The germline CDR1 and CDR2 sequences are SEHNR and FQNEAQ (reference sequence). CDR3 protein: CASSPTLQVYSGNTIYF. The CDR3 DNA is TGTGCCAGCAGCCCAACTCTACAGGTCTACTCTGGAAACACCATATATTTT.

V usage is TRBV5-4 and J usage is TRBJ2-3; 16 nucleotides match TRBD2. With 5 bases clipped from V and 9 bases from J, the junction kept 6 bases outside the gene matches. The germline gives CDR1 SGHNT, CDR2 YYREEE (reference sequence). CDR3 length: 15 residues. The CDR3 DNA sequence: TGTGCCAGCAGTCCTGGGACTAGCGGGGGGGAGACGCAGTATTTT. This codes for CASSPGTSGGETQYF.

The CDR3 protein is CASSQPPGLADTDTQYF. Written as DNA, the CDR3 is TGTGCCAGCAGCCAACCCCCGGGACTAGCGGACACAGATACGCAGTATTTT. The chain recombines TRBV7-2 with TRBJ2-3, with 11 bases fitting TRBD2. The CDR3 runs 17 residues. CDR1 is SGHTA, CDR2 FQGNSA, per germline. J was trimmed by 2 bases and V by 5 bases; bases with no gene match: 9.

This clone occurred once. The genes are TRBV7-9 and TRBJ1-5; D is perhaps TRBD1 (6 bases). V was pared by 2 bases and J by 8 bases, with 13 bases between. The CDR3 runs to 14 residues. Germline loops: CDR1 SEHNR, CDR2 FQNEAQ (reference sequence). The CDR3 nucleotides are TGTGCCAGCAGCTTATCCGGGGACAAAGAGCCCCAGCATTTT. Its protein product is CASSLSGDKEPQHF.

The genes are TRBV19 and TRBJ2-3, with TRBD2 identical over 8 bases. Germline loops: CDR1 LNHDA, CDR2 SQIVND (reference sequence). This CDR3 has 15 residues. J lost 5 bases, V lost 3 bases, and 7 bases had no gene match. CDR3 sequence (DNA): TGTGCCAGTAGTATTGGCGGGGGGCGCAGAGATACGCAGTATTTT. Its protein is CASSIGGGRRDTQYF.

The CDR3 nucleotides are TGCGCCAGCAGCTTTAACCGGGACAGGGGTCACACTGAAGCTTTCTTT. Protein sequence: CASSFNRDRGHTEAFF. V usage is TRBV5-1 and J usage is TRBJ1-1, with 10 bases identical to TRBD1. The CDR3 has 16 amino acids. V was pared by 2 bases and J by 3 bases, with 7 bases of the junction left unmatched. CDR1 SGHRS and CDR2 YFSETQ come from the germline V gene.

This rearrangement joins TRBV30 to TRBJ2-1, with 7 bases aligning to TRBD2. V shed 1 base, J shed 7 bases, and the junction held 4 bases outside the gene matches. CDR1 and CDR2 from the germline V gene are GTSNPN and SVGIG (reference sequence). The CDR3 loop spans 13 amino acids. CDR3 bases: TGTGCCTGGAGTGCTTCGGGGGGAAATGAGCAGTTCTTC. This encodes CAWSASGGNEQFF.

This clone was detected a few times. The chain recombines TRBV6-4 with TRBJ2-2; 13 bases line up with TRBD2. Germline V CDR1 and CDR2: MRHNA, SNTAGT. The CDR3 is 16 residues long. Losses at the gene ends were 2 bases for V and 7 bases for J; bases not matched to a gene: 4. The CDR3 nucleotides read TGTGCCAGCAGTGACACTAGCGGGGGGGCCATCGGGGAGCTGTTTTTT. Translating it yields CASSDTSGGAIGELFF.

Only one count was recorded for this clone. The chain is built from TRBV27 and TRBJ2-7; TRBD1 aligns across 9 bases. This CDR3 is 15 amino acids long. Per germline, CDR1 MNHEY and CDR2 SMNVEV (reference sequence). Trimming at V came to 4 bases and at J to 4 bases, leaving 8 bases not matched to a gene. The CDR3 bases are TGTGCCAGCAGTTCTCCCCGGGACAGGGCTTACGAGCAGTACTTC. Residues: CASSSPRDRAYEQYF.

V gene TRBV7-2 combines with J gene TRBJ2-7; D might be TRBD1 (6 bases). CDR3 length equals 15 residues. The V gene's germline CDR1 is SGHTA and CDR2 FQGNSA. Trimming shortened V by 1 base and J by 4 bases, and 14 bases separated the two germline ends. As DNA, the CDR3 is TGTGCCAGCAGCTTAGGCCGGACAGCCGAATACGAGCAGTACTTC. Translation gives CASSLGRTAEYEQYF.

The chain couples TRBV7-9 to TRBJ1-1; possibly TRBD1 for D (5 bases). V was shortened by 4 bases and J by 2 bases, with 14 bases between the two germline ends. Germline CDR1 SEHNR, CDR2 FQNEAQ (reference sequence). The CDR3 sequence is 15 residues long. The CDR3 bases are TGTGCCAGCAGCTCGAATAGCGGGACCAACACTGAAGCTTTCTTT. Amino acid sequence: CASSSNSGTNTEAFF.